This T cell receptor (beta chain) was recovered during a study of T cell clones after liver transplantation. Study in general: Post-transplant blood was tracked for graft-donor-reactive T cell clones identified in a pre-transplant mixed lymphocyte reaction. Points from the study as a whole: Low donor cell numbers restricted donor-reactive repertoire measurement in a couple of subjects.

Profiling relied on immunoSEQ multiplex PCR, and the TCRdb table lists in-frame clones only, not all of them. The sample holds under 20,000 clones, around 89% seen once. Worth noting for this clone: What it binds is not known.

The CDR3 runs to 16 residues. CDR1 is MDHEN, CDR2 SYDVKM, per germline. Trimming left V 5 bases short and J 0 bases short, with 14 bases between. The input for sequencing was CD8+ T cells from blood, taken 45 to 46 months after liver transplant. The TCR comes from a human patient who received a liver transplant. Some T cells may trace back to the graft donor. This chain uses TRBV28 with TRBJ1-5; perhaps TRBD1 as D (6 bases). The CDR3 coding sequence is TGTGCCAGCAGTCCCCGGGACAACTATAGCAATCAGCCCCAGCATTTT. It is translated as CASSPRDNYSNQPQHF.